Listed here are 26 T cell receptor beta chains from one sample, sequenced in a study of cytomegalovirus exposure and HLA in healthy donors. PCR was performed using 60 Vbeta and 13 Jbeta primers. Profiling relied on immunoSEQ multiplex PCR, and the TCRdb table lists in-frame clones only, not all of them. The sample features roughly 120,000 clones, with 2% to 2.5% in its top ten. Sequencing input: PBMCs. These receptors were taken from a man aged 35-49 years in good health and CMV-seronegative.

The J gene is TRBJ2-5, the V gene TRBV7-9; the match to TRBD2 covers 11 bases. The CDR3 is made up of 15 amino acids. Germline lookup yields CDR1 SEHNR and CDR2 FQNEAQ (reference sequence). V gave up 1 base and J gave up 2 bases; unmatched junction bases: 0. The CDR3 bases are TGTGCCAGCAGCTTAGGACTAGCGGGACAAGAGACCCAGTACTTC. This translates into CASSLGLAGQETQYF.

The chain links TRBV5-4 to TRBJ2-1; TRBD2 aligns across 10 bases. CDR3 length: 15 residues. The germline V gene has CDR1 SGHNT and CDR2 YYREEE (reference sequence). The V segment lost 4 bases and the J segment 4 bases; nucleotides outside the gene matches: 5. CDR3 region: CASSPGLAEYNEQFF. The CDR3 nucleotides read TGTGCCAGCAGCCCCGGACTAGCGGAGTACAATGAGCAGTTCTTC.

CDR3 sequence reads: CASSDSGGGTEAFF. CDR3 DNA: TGTGCCAGCAGCGATTCAGGGGGTGGCACTGAAGCTTTCTTT. The rearrangement joins TRBV5-6 to TRBJ1-1; 7 positions agree with TRBD1. CDR3 length: 14 residues. Germline CDR1 is SGHDT and CDR2 is YYEEEE. With 4 bases clipped from V and 4 bases from J, the junction kept 7 bases outside the gene matches. The variable domain in full, with the rest retrieved from reference TRBV5-6 and TRBJ1-1, is DAGVTQSPTHLIKTRGQQVTLRCSPKSGHDTVSWYQQALGQGPQFIFQYYEEEERQRGNFPDRFSGHQFPNYSSELNVNALLLGDSALYLCASSDSGGGTEAFFGQGTRLTVV.

The chain carries TRBV4-3 and TRBJ2-3; 8 bases are a match to TRBD2. From germline, CDR1 is LGHNA and CDR2 YSLEER. Germline trimming cut 3 bases from V and 5 bases from J; bases unmatched to any gene: 10. The CDR3 has 16 amino acids. The CDR3 here is CASSHTLAGELDTQYF. CDR3 nucleotide sequence: TGCGCCAGCAGCCATACCCTAGCGGGCGAGCTAGATACGCAGTATTTT.

J is TRBJ2-7 and V is TRBV7-9; D is ambiguous. CDR1 SEHNR and CDR2 FQNEAQ come from the germline V gene (reference sequence). CDR3 size: 11 residues. The V end was cut by 2 bases, the J end by 5 bases, with 4 bases between. CDR3 protein: CASSLSHEQYF. CDR3 sequence (DNA): TGTGCCAGCAGCTTAAGCCACGAGCAGTACTTC.

The genes are TRBV20-1 and TRBJ1-1; D is uncertain. There are 8 residues in the CDR3. V lost 6 bases and J 10 bases, leaving 6 bases between the germline ends. Germline values: CDR1 DFQATT, CDR2 SNEGSKA (reference sequence). The CDR3 loop reads CSAGGAFF. CDR3 coding DNA: TGCAGTGCCGGCGGAGCTTTCTTT.

On this clone: An end of the junction differs from the germline gene, which may be a read error. The gene calls are TRBV7-7 and TRBJ2-1; D is perhaps TRBD1 (5 bases). Per germline, CDR1 SSHAT and CDR2 FNYEAQ (reference sequence). This CDR3 is 15 amino acids long. The CDR3 DNA reads TGTGCTAGCAGCTTAGGGCAGGGCGCTTACAATGAGCAGTTCTTC. Its protein is CASSLGQGAYNEQFF.

Of note for this clone: Additional DNA sequences in this sample encode the identical CDR3. The rearrangement uses TRBV11-3 and TRBJ2-7, with D possibly TRBD2 on 5 matching bases. Germline V gene data show CDR1 as SGHNT and CDR2 as YENEEA. This CDR3 spans 14 amino acids. Trimming removed 6 bases from V and 3 bases from J, with 15 bases in between. CDR3 sequence reads: CASSFMGASYEQYF. CDR3 nucleotides: TGTGCCAGCAGTTTTATGGGAGCGAGCTACGAGCAGTACTTC.

The chain is built from TRBV19 and TRBJ2-2; D is perhaps TRBD2 (5 bases). The CDR3 is 14 residues long. Germline CDR1 and CDR2: LNHDA and SQIVND (reference sequence). Trimming pared 5 bases from V and 1 base from J, leaving 8 bases between. The CDR3 bases are TGTGCCAGTAGTGGGCGGGTGAACACCGGGGAGCTGTTTTTT. Protein: CASSGRVNTGELFF.

The chain recombines TRBV5-4 with TRBJ2-3; TRBD1 is a possible D gene (6 bases). Germline CDR1 and CDR2: SGHNT and YYREEE (reference sequence). This CDR3 has 15 residues. Trimming left V 0 bases short and J 4 bases short, with 12 bases between. The CDR3: CASSLGDRLADTQYF. In DNA form, the CDR3 reads TGTGCCAGCAGCTTGGGAGACAGGTTGGCAGATACGCAGTATTTT.

The rearrangement joins TRBV29-1 to TRBJ2-3; D unresolved. The CDR3 totals 11 residues. The V and J ends lost 3 bases and 2 bases respectively, with 3 bases between them. Germline lookup yields CDR1 SQVTM and CDR2 ANQGSEA. CDR3 sequence: CSVDITDTQYF. The CDR3 DNA reads as TGCAGCGTTGACATCACAGATACGCAGTATTTT.

V gene TRBV7-9 combines with J gene TRBJ2-7; weak D call: TRBD2 (5 bases). Germline loops: CDR1 SEHNR, CDR2 FQNEAQ (reference sequence). With 8 bases removed from V and 7 bases from J, the gap between germline ends came to 21 bases. CDR3 length: 14 residues. As DNA, the CDR3 is TGTGCCAGCCCCTCCGACCGGGGATCCCTTGAGCAGTACTTC. Protein product: CASPSDRGSLEQYF.

The chain joins TRBV2 to TRBJ2-7, with D perhaps matching TRBD1 (5 bases). V was cut by 5 bases and J by 9 bases, with 11 bases left in between. Germline V gene lookup returns CDR1 SNHLY and CDR2 FYNNEI. This CDR3 is built from 11 residues. CDR3 sequence: CASSIDRGQYF. The CDR3 bases are TGTGCCAGCAGTATTGACAGAGGGCAGTACTTC.

V is TRBV11-3 and J is TRBJ2-7; 9 positions agree with TRBD1. The length of the CDR3 is 14 residues. The junction had 4 bases not matched to a gene; V was cut back by 2 bases and J by 5 bases. From germline, CDR1 is SGHNT and CDR2 YENEEA. The CDR3 loop is CASSLRTGVHEQYF. CDR3 nucleotide sequence: TGTGCCAGCAGCTTACGGACAGGGGTCCACGAGCAGTACTTC.

CDR3 in amino acids: CASSLPGGEQYF. CDR3 DNA sequence: TGTGCCAGCAGCTTGCCGGGGGGCGAGCAGTACTTC. The chain recombines TRBV5-5 with TRBJ2-7; 7 bases align to TRBD2. Germline V gives CDR1 SGHKS, CDR2 YYEKEE (reference sequence). The V and J ends lost 1 base and 6 bases, in that order; junction bases with no gene match: 1. This CDR3 has 12 amino acids.

The rearrangement uses TRBV6-5 and TRBJ1-4; 7 bases map to TRBD1. V gave up 5 bases and J gave up 8 bases; unmatched junction bases: 8. The CDR3 runs to 14 residues. The germline gives CDR1 MNHEY, CDR2 SVGAGI. CDR3 DNA sequence: TGTGCCAGCAGTAAACAGGGGTACGGAGAAAAACTGTTTTTT. Translation gives CASSKQGYGEKLFF.

This chain connects TRBV7-9 to TRBJ1-4; 10 positions match TRBD1. The CDR3 has 14 amino acids. Germline trimming cut 5 bases from V and 8 bases from J; bases unmatched to any gene: 5. Germline CDR1 and CDR2: SEHNR and FQNEAQ (reference sequence). The chain's CDR3 is CASSPGQGIEKLFF. DNA for the CDR3: TGTGCCAGCAGCCCGGGACAGGGGATCGAAAAACTGTTTTTT.

The V gene is TRBV18, the J gene TRBJ2-1, with 9 bases lining up with TRBD2. CDR1 and CDR2 (germline): KGHSH, LQKENI. V lost 4 bases and J lost 4; bases outside the gene matches: 11. This CDR3 contains 17 residues. CDR3 DNA: TGTGCCAGCTCACAACCCGGGACTAGCCTCGGGTACAATGAGCAGTTCTTC. The encoded protein is CASSQPGTSLGYNEQFF.

The J gene is TRBJ2-7, the V gene TRBV28; D is uncertain. CDR3 length: 13 residues. Trimming left V 7 bases short and J 2 bases short, with 12 bases between. Per the germline V gene, CDR1 is MDHEN and CDR2 is SYDVKM. CDR3: CASTKTSPYEQYF. In nucleotides, the CDR3 is TGTGCCAGCACCAAGACATCCCCCTACGAGCAGTACTTC.

This rearrangement joins TRBV5-1 to TRBJ2-1; tentative D call: TRBD2 (6 bases). Trimming removed 4 bases from V and 3 bases from J, with 11 bases in between. Germline V gives CDR1 SGHRS, CDR2 YFSETQ. The CDR3 totals 14 residues. For the CDR3, the DNA is TGCGCCAGCAGCCCAGGGACTGACTACAATGAGCAGTTCTTC. It is translated as CASSPGTDYNEQFF.

The chain joins TRBV28 to TRBJ1-2, with D unresolved. V lost 7 bases, J lost 7 bases, and 10 bases lay in between. The CDR3 is 11 amino acids. CDR1 is MDHEN and CDR2 is SYDVKM in the germline V gene. Here the CDR3 reads CASKRSFGYTF. CDR3 coding DNA: TGTGCCAGCAAGCGTTCCTTTGGCTACACCTTC.

The V gene is TRBV6-5, the J gene TRBJ1-3; the match to TRBD1 covers 8 bases. Per the germline V gene, CDR1 is MNHEY and CDR2 is SVGAGI. Unmatched junction bases numbered 7, after V lost 6 bases and J lost 3 bases. This CDR3 contains 15 residues. The CDR3, as DNA: TGTGCCAGCAGGGCGACAGGGGCTATTGGAAACACCATATATTTT. Protein sequence: CASRATGAIGNTIYF.

CDR3 amino acids: CATSRGRDNRKLFF. The CDR3 coding sequence is TGTGCCACCAGCAGAGGCCGGGATAATCGGAAACTGTTTTTT. This chain links TRBV15 with TRBJ1-4; D remains ambiguous. There are 14 residues in the CDR3. The ends were cut back, 1 base at V and 11 bases at J, with 14 bases in the middle. CDR1 and CDR2 from the germline V gene are LNHNV and YYDKDF (reference sequence).

This CDR3 is CASSPKTGSYEQYF. In DNA, the CDR3 is TGTGCCAGCAGCCCAAAGACAGGGTCCTACGAGCAGTACTTC. The chain carries TRBV5-4 and TRBJ2-7; 7 nucleotides agree with TRBD1. The trim removed 4 bases at V and 1 base at J, leaving 5 bases unmatched. Germline V gene lookup returns CDR1 SGHNT and CDR2 YYREEE (reference sequence). The CDR3 runs 14 residues.

The chain joins TRBV15 to TRBJ2-4, with 7 bases matching TRBD1. This CDR3 has 15 residues. V lost 0 bases to trimming and J lost 5 bases; unmatched junction nucleotides: 4. CDR1 LNHNV and CDR2 YYDKDF come from the germline V gene (reference sequence). The CDR3, as DNA: TGTGCCACCAGCAGAGACCCCGGGACAGAAAACATTCAGTACTTC. Amino acid sequence: CATSRDPGTENIQYF.

The J gene is TRBJ1-2, the V gene TRBV5-1; D unresolved. Germline V gene lookup returns CDR1 SGHRS and CDR2 YFSETQ. The CDR3 is 12 residues long. The V end was cut by 4 bases, the J end by 4 bases, with 8 bases between. CDR3 protein: CASSRVSYGYTF. The CDR3 bases are TGCGCCAGCAGCCGGGTCTCCTATGGCTACACCTTC.